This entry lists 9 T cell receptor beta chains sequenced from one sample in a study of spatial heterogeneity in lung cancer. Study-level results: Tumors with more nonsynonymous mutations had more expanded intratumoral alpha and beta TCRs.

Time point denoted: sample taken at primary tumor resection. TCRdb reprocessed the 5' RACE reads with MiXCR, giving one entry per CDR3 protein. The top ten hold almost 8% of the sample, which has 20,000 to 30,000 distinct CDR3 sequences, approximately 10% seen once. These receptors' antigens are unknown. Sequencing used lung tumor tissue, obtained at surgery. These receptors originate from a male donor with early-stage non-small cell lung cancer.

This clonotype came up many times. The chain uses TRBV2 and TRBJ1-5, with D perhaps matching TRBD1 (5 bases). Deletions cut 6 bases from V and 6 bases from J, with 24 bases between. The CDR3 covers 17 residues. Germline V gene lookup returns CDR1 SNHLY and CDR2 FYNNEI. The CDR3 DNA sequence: TGTGCCAGCAGCCTCATTTTCCCGGGACTGCCAATTCAGCCCCAGCATTTT. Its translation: CASSLIFPGLPIQPQHF.

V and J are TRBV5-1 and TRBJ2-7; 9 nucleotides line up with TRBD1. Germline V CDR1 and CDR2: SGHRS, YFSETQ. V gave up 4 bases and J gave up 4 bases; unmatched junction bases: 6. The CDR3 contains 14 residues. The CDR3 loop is CASSRAGTGYEQYF. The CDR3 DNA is TGCGCCAGCAGCAGGGCCGGGACAGGGTACGAGCAGTACTTC. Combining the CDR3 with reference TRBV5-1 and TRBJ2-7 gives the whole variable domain KAGVTQTPRYLIKTRGQQVTLSCSPISGHRSVSWYQQTPGQGLQFLFEYFSETQRNKGNFPGRFSGRQFSNSRSEMNVSTLELGDSALYLCASSRAGTGYEQYFGPGTRLTVT.

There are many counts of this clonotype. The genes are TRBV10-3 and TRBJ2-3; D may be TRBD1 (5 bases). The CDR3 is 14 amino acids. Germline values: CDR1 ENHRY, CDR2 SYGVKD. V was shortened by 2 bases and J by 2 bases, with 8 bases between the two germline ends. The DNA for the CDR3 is TGTGCCATCAGTGAGCCAGGGTTCACAGATACGCAGTATTTT. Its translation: CAISEPGFTDTQYF.

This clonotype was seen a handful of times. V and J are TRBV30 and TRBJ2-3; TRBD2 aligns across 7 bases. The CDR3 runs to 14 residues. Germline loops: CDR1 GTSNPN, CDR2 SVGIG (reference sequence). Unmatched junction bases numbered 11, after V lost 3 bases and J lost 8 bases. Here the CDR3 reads CAWRGTGGAGTQYF. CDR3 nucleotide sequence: TGTGCCTGGAGGGGGACGGGGGGAGCAGGTACGCAGTATTTT.

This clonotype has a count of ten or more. CDR3 residues: CSVEGRTTYEQYF. CDR3 sequence (DNA): TGCAGCGTTGAGGGACGAACCACCTACGAGCAGTACTTC. V and J are TRBV29-1 and TRBJ2-7; possibly TRBD1 or TRBD2 for D (5 bases each). The CDR3 runs to 13 residues. CDR1 and CDR2 from the germline V gene are SQVTM and ANQGSEA. Trimming removed 3 bases at V and 2 bases at J, with 11 bases between.

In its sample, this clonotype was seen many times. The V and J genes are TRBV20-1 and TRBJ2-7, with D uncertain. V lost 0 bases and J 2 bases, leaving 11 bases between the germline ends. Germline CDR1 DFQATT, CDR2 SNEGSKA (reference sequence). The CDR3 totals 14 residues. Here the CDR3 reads CSARDFGQPYEQYF. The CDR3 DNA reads TGCAGTGCTAGAGATTTCGGGCAGCCCTACGAGCAGTACTTC.

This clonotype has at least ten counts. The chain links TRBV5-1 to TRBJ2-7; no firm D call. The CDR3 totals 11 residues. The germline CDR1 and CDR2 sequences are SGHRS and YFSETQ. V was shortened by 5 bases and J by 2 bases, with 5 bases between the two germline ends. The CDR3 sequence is CASRETYEQYF. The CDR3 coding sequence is TGCGCCAGCAGGGAAACCTACGAGCAGTACTTC.

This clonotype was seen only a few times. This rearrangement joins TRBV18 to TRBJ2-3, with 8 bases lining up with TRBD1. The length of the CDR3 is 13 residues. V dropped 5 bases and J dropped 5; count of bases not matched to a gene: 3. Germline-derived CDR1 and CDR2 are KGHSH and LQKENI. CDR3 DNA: TGTGCCAGCTCAAGACAGGGGATAGATACGCAGTATTTT. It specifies CASSRQGIDTQYF.

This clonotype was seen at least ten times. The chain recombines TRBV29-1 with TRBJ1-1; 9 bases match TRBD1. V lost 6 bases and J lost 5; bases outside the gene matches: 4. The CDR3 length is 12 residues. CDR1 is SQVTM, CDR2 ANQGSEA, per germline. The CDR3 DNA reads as TGCAGCGTGGCCGGGACAGGGACTGAAGCTTTCTTT. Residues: CSVAGTGTEAFF.